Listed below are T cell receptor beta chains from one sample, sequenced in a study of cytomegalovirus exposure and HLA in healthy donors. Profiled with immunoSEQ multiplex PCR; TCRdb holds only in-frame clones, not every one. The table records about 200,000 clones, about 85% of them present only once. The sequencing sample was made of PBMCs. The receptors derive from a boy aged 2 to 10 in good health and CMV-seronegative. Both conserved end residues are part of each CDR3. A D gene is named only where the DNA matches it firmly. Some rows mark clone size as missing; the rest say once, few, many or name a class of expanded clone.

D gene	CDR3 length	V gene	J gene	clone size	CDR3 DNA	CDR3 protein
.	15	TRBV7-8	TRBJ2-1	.	TGTGCCAGCAGCCAGGTCGAGACTAGGCACAATGAGCAGTTCTTC	CASSQVETRHNEQFF
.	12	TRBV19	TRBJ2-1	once	TGTGCCACTGCGACAGGAGACAATGAGCAGTTCTTC	CATATGDNEQFF
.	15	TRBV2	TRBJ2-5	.	TGTGCCAGCAGTGAAGAATCCCGGCGCGGGGAGACCCAGTACTTC	CASSEESRRGETQYF
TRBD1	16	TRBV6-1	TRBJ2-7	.	TGTGCCAGCAGTGCTTTGGCCGGGACAGGGGGAGACGAGCAGTACTTC	CASSALAGTGGDEQYF
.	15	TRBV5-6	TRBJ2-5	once	TGTGCCAGCAGCCAATCGGTGCAGGTGTTGGAGACCCAGTACTTC	CASSQSVQVLETQYF
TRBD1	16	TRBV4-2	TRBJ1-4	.	TGTGCCAGCAGCCAAAGGGAAGGACAGGGGAATGAAAAACTGTTTTTT	CASSQREGQGNEKLFF
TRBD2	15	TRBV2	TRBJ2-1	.	TGTGCCAGCAGAAAAGCGGGGAGCTCCTACAATGAGCAGTTCTTC	CASRKAGSSYNEQFF
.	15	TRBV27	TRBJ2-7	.	TGTGCCAGCAGTTTAGGCCCAGGGGTGGGCTACGAGCAGTACTTC	CASSLGPGVGYEQYF
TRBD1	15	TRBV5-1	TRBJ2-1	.	TGCGCCAGCAGCGTGGGGTCAGGGGGCACTGATGAGCAGTTCTTC	CASSVGSGGTDEQFF
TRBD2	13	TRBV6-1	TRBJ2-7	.	TGTGCCAGCATTGGACTAGCGGGAGTACCGCAGTACTTC	CASIGLAGVPQYF
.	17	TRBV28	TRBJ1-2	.	TGTGCCAGCAGGGTTCCTCCAGGGGATTTGCGTAACTATGGCTACACCTTC	CASRVPPGDLRNYGYTF
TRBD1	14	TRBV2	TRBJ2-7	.	TGTGCCAGCAGTTGGGGACAGATACACGACGAGCAGTACTTC	CASSWGQIHDEQYF
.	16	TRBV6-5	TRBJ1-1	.	TGTGCCAGCAGTTACTCGAGGCGGGATATGAACACTGAAGCTTTCTTT	CASSYSRRDMNTEAFF
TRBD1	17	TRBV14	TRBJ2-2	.	TGTGCCAGCAGCCAATGGGACAGGGCTTGGAACACCGGGGAGCTGTTTTTT	CASSQWDRAWNTGELFF
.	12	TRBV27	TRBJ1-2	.	TGTGCCAGCAGCGGACAGAACTATGGCTACACCTTC	CASSGQNYGYTF
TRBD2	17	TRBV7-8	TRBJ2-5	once	TGTGCCAGCAGCTTAAATCTCCGGCTAGCGGGAGGAGAGACCCAGTACTTC	CASSLNLRLAGGETQYF
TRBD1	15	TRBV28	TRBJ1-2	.	TGTGCCAGCAGTTTACCGGGACAGATTCTTTATGGCTACACCTTC	CASSLPGQILYGYTF
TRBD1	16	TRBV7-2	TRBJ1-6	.	TGTGCCAGCAGCACTGCCGGGACAGCCTATAATTCACCCCTCCACTTT	CASSTAGTAYNSPLHF
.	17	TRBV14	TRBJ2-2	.	TGTGCCAGCAGCCAAGGTAAGCAGGGTGTATCTACCGGGGAGCTGTTTTTT	CASSQGKQGVSTGELFF
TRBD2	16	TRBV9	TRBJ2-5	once	TGTGCCAGCAGCGTAGTGCCGGGGGGTATACAAGAGACCCAGTACTTC	CASSVVPGGIQETQYF
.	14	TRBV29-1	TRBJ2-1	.	TGCAGCGTTGAAGGACAGATTGATTACAATGAGCAGTTCTTC	CSVEGQIDYNEQFF
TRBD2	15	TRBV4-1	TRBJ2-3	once	TGCGCCAGCAGCCACCCAGCGGGGGGCGGGGATACGCAGTATTTT	CASSHPAGGGDTQYF
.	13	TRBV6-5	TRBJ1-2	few	TGTGCCAGCAGTTATTCCACAGCCTATGGCTACACCTTC	CASSYSTAYGYTF
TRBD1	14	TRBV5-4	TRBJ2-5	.	TGTGCCAGCAGTACAGGGGGGCCCCAAGAGACCCAGTACTTC	CASSTGGPQETQYF